This T cell receptor beta chain was identified during a study of graft-versus-host responses after intestinal transplantation. Turning to the study itself: Anti-thymocyte globulin induction preceded two to three years of tacrolimus and steroid maintenance in all recipients.

Points on this clone: Its antigen is not known.

Whole-study results and caveats: Early HvG declines after transplant were associated with peak circulating GvH clone levels. In patients with graft-donor T cell macrochimerism, allograft graft-versus-host to host-versus-graft clonal ratios were high.

Generated by immunoSEQ multiplex PCR, the TCRdb table keeps only in-frame clones and is missing some. The sample includes about 100,000 clones, about 87% of them seen just once. Trimming removed 3 bases from V and 0 bases from J, with 9 bases in between. CDR3 length: 15 amino acids. The V gene's germline CDR1 is MDHEN and CDR2 SYDVKM. The material sequenced was unstimulated CD4+ T cells sorted from spleen or lymph node cells, taken before transplant. The rearrangement joins TRBV28 to TRBJ1-5, with D possibly matching TRBD1 (6 bases). The clonotype comes from a human donor who was the organ donor for an intestinal transplant. The DNA of the CDR3 is TGTGCCAGCAGTTTCGGGACAAATAGCAATCAGCCCCAGCATTTT. Its translation is CASSFGTNSNQPQHF.